The source of this TCR beta chain is a study of beta chain features in type 1 diabetes. About the study: Patients looked much like healthy donors when it came to age, gender and cell yields. Study results and limitations: There was a moderate but significant shortening of TCRB CDR3s in all four CD4+ subsets of Type 1 diabetes patients. At VDJ recombination sites, type 1 diabetes patients had fewer insertions and more deleted nucleotides.

As concerns this clone: No antigen is known for it. The sample carries other DNA sequences with the same CDR3.

Expressed TCRB transcripts got sequenced, as all isolated RNA was reverse transcribed. Sequencing of naive, central memory and regulatory T cell samples gave an average of around 4 million reads. Generated by immunoSEQ multiplex PCR, the TCRdb table keeps only in-frame clones and is missing some. Here the sample spans 300,000 to 400,000 clones, approximately 9.9% being singletons. V was cut by 0 bases and J by 4 bases, with 3 bases left in between. The length of the CDR3 is 11 residues. The germline V gene has CDR1 GTSNPN and CDR2 SVGIG (reference sequence). The sequence was obtained from a man younger than 40 with type 1 diabetes. Sequencing input: central memory CD4+ T cells from blood. This chain connects TRBV30 to TRBJ1-2, with D unclear. CDR3 nucleotide sequence: TGTGCCTGGAGTGTTGCCTATGGCTACACCTTC. Translated: CAWSVAYGYTF.